This is a list of T cell receptor beta chains from one sample in a study of monozygotic twins with inflammatory bowel disease. One entry per CDR3 protein, without DNA, is what TCRdb gives after re-calling the 5' RACE reads. Its table lists approximately 400,000 distinct CDR3 sequences. Sample: blood. These receptors came from a human donor with ulcerative colitis or Crohn's disease, or a healthy co-twin of an affected twin (not recorded which). Each CDR3 is given with its conserved first and last residue.

>TRBJ2-2|TRBV11-3
CASSSTGGDTGELFF
>TRBJ1-1|TRBV6-2/TRBV6-3
CASRNRGTNTEAFF
>TRBJ1-1|TRBV4-2
CASSQDSSRGVAEAFF
>TRBJ2-3|TRBV7-3
CASSLRDNTQYF
>TRBJ2-3|TRBV7-2
CASSKLWDTQYF
>TRBJ1-2|TRBV12-3/TRBV12-4
CASSLFGTGKGYGYTF
>TRBJ2-3|TRBV19
CASSITGLAFTDTQYF
>TRBJ2-5|TRBV19
CGDHPGDQETQYF
>TRBJ2-7|TRBV6-5
CASSFAGAMSYEQYF
>TRBJ1-2|TRBV18
CASSSGTDNYGYTF
>TRBJ1-1|TRBV7-8
CASSLARGTEAFF
>TRBJ1-1|TRBV4-1
CASSHHDRSDEAFF
>TRBJ2-7|TRBV5-1
CASRTGNYEQYF
>TRBJ1-2|TRBV5-1
CDSSMPGQVNYGYTF
>TRBJ1-5|TRBV20-1
CSATAGDGGNQPQHF
>TRBJ2-1|TRBV2
CAGGASRNNEQFF
>TRBJ1-6|TRBV27
CASSLGHHNSPLHF
>TRBJ2-5|TRBV6-5
CASSYSHRGLGTQYF
>TRBJ1-2|TRBV25-1
CASSEYGGAYGYTF
>TRBJ2-2|TRBV5-6
CASSLLAGRSNTGELFF
>TRBJ2-7|TRBV19
CASSTRQNSYEQYF